This T cell receptor (beta chain) originates from a study of Tregs in tolerant kidney transplant recipients (dated by TCRdb to about 2019). General notes on the study: Related donors were used in the transplants with nonmyeloablative bone marrow transplantation, and mixed chimerism was transient in the human trials. Before combined kidney and bone marrow transplantation, this study identified donor-specific regulatory T cells using TCRbeta sequencing and then followed those same cells after transplant. The investigation overall reported the following: The study was constrained by small patient numbers, and validation of the findings is required in larger populations and under other immunosuppression protocols. Biological reproducibility was not directly addressed, though technical replication error appeared minimal. Donor-specific Treg expansion exceeded global Treg expansion in tolerant patients, suggesting antigen-driven rather than nonspecific expansion. Expanding Tregs with activated donor B cells appeared to identify the most biologically relevant and donor-specific TCRbeta repertoire. For some patients the PCR primers changed over time, which made it impossible to compare the samples from those patients at the nucleotide level.

For TCRbeta CDR3 sequencing, genomic DNA from the sorted cells was extracted using the QIAGEN DNeasy Blood and Tissue Kit. High-throughput TCRbeta CDR3 sequencing, which included PCR amplification with bias correction and internal controls, was done commercially through immunoSEQ. Per the original workflow: A unique productive TCRbeta sequence was defined by the CDR3 nucleotide sequence when primers matched, and otherwise by the CDR3 amino acid sequence together with the Vbeta and Jbeta genes. As a correction for sorting error, sequences shared between sorted populations at a frequency ratio of 2:1 or less were discarded, and the remaining shared sequences were assigned to the higher population. Sequences were defined as donor-reactive when expanded at least 5-fold in CFSE-low cells versus unstimulated cells and present at a frequency of at least 0.01% in CFSE-low cells. Jensen-Shannon divergence calculated on the top 100 TCRbeta sequences ranked by frequency was used to measure repertoire divergence. For samples with multiple sequencing runs, sorting error was corrected separately for each run before the runs were pooled. The immuneACCESS repertoire file appears here via TCRdb, limited to in-frame rearrangements. These files lack a portion of the clones; in checked studies, under half of the deficit traces to unresolved V genes, and the cause of the others is not known. Clone size and V and J calls were adopted from that table, with D and trimming inferred from the DNA. The sample includes about 66,000 clones, with over 85% observed a single time. Together, the top ten hold about 10% of the sample.

Explained via the paper, the time point label denotes: blood sample drawn before combined kidney and bone marrow transplant. Thawed PBMCs were FACS-sorted into unstimulated Tregs (CD4+CD25+CD127-), CD4+ non-Tregs (CD4+CD25-), CD4 cells and CD8 cells. Several combined kidney and bone marrow transplant recipients from the ITN036ST trial were included as patients, and samples were available only from these trial subjects. Healthy control blood was processed to PBMCs with a Ficoll density gradient and then cryopreserved, whereas patient PBMCs were collected both before and after transplant. Relative to germline, V is missing 0 bases and J is missing 5 bases, with 7 bases of the junction outside any gene match. In the germline V gene, CDR1 corresponds to MGHRA and CDR2 to YSYEKL. From the cysteine up to the phenylalanine, the CDR3 has a length of 16 residues. The DNA shown is the 48-base CDR3, in frame from base 1.

As regards this clone: Its antigen is still unknown. No base quality information exists; no much larger clone differs at one position.

The chain uses TRBV4-1 and TRBJ2-7, with 10 bases in between that match TRBD1. The sequencing here drew on CD8+ T cells from blood, taken before the transplant. This TCR came from a human donor who received a combined kidney and bone marrow transplant. In nucleotide form, the sequence is TGCGCCAGCAGCCAAGAAAGATTGGGACAGGGGAACGAGCAGTACTTC. Its translation reads: CASSQERLGQGNEQYF.